This T cell receptor beta chain emerged from a study of blood T cells in healthy people across ages. Study outcomes and limitations: Compared with aged donors, long-lived donors showed fewer expanded clones, suggesting selection.

PCR was performed a second time for roughly 7 to 12 cycles using a sample-barcoded 5' primer and a J-beta primer mix. TCRdb re-called the 5' RACE reads with MiXCR, one entry per CDR3 protein. Among over a million distinct CDR3 sequences, approximately 25% were seen once, and the ten largest hold 0.65% to 0.75%. The CDR3 extends over 11 amino acids. Germline CDR1 reads SQVTM; CDR2 reads ANQGSEA. V lost 3 bases to trimming and J lost 7 bases, with 10 bases between them. Regarding this clonotype: Its antigen is unknown.

The study recruited healthy Caucasian donors from Russia who were aged roughly 6 to 95. This sample was shared with a second study, whose subject was T cells of mothers and their children. From that paper: Slightly higher overlap, not significant, was seen in related mother-child pairs than in unrelated pairs.

The sample consisted of blood. The sequence was collected from a girl aged 2-10 years in good health. The chain links TRBV29-1 to TRBJ2-7, with D perhaps matching TRBD1 or TRBD2 (5 bases each). The CDR3 region has the DNA TGCAGCGTTGATTTGGGGGAAGAGCAGTACTTC. This translates into CSVDLGEEQYF.